The T cell receptor beta chain under discussion was sequenced for a study of T cell repertoires in cytomegalovirus infection. Study details: Public TCR beta signatures provided an indication of both CMV infection and a matching HLA type. Study-wide findings and caveats: Clonotypes of TCR beta that were HLA-C-restricted and CMV-specific dominated the ex vivo response. There were carriers of CMV plus the relevant HLA, and cumulative public TCR beta family frequency identified them.

About this clonotype itself: The antigen is undetermined.

TCRdb re-derived calls from the reads in MiXCR, one entry per CDR3 protein. The sample includes about 740,000 distinct CDR3 sequences, about a third of them seen just once. This TCR was recovered from a human donor in good health (CMV status not recorded). Some clones in this sample may be carry-over from other donors' samples. Sample: PBMCs.

The CDR3 loop reads CASSHFGRDNTEAFF. The CDR3 DNA follows: TGTGCCAGCAGCCACTTCGGCAGGGACAACACTGAAGCTTTCTTT. This chain links TRBV7-9 with TRBJ1-1, with D possibly TRBD1 on 5 matching bases. V lost 5 bases to trimming and J lost 2 bases, with 15 bases between them. The CDR3 is made up of 15 amino acids. Germline V lookup: CDR1 SEHNR, CDR2 FQNEAQ (reference sequence).